The 30 T cell receptor beta chains in this list originate from one sample, sequenced in a study of cytomegalovirus exposure and HLA in healthy donors. Both 60 Vbeta primers and 13 Jbeta primers went into the PCR. Sequencing was performed with immunoSEQ multiplex PCR; in TCRdb, only in-frame clones are kept and a portion is missing. The table shows roughly 190,000 clones, with 82% occurring only once. The sequencing sample was made of PBMCs. These receptors all stem from a woman between 18 and 29 years old in good health and CMV-seronegative.

The sample holds one count of this clone. The V gene is TRBV2, the J gene TRBJ1-2; 9 nucleotides line up with TRBD1. V lost 6 bases to trimming and J lost 6 bases; unmatched junction nucleotides: 8. The CDR3 is 14 residues long. In germline, CDR1 is SNHLY, CDR2 FYNNEI. The CDR3 nucleotides are TGTGCCAGCAGCGTCCGGGACAGGGTTCATGGCTACACCTTC. Translating gives CASSVRDRVHGYTF.

V usage is TRBV6-5 and J usage is TRBJ2-7; tentative D call: TRBD2 (5 bases). The CDR3 sequence is 15 residues long. V lost 0 bases and J lost 2, with 11 bases in between. Per the germline V gene, CDR1 is MNHEY and CDR2 is SVGAGI. For the CDR3, the DNA is TGTGCCAGCAGTTACTCCCGTCGGGGAACCTACGAGCAGTACTTC. Residues: CASSYSRRGTYEQYF.

The genes are TRBV6-6 and TRBJ1-2; 8 nucleotides align to TRBD1. CDR3 length: 13 amino acids. Germline trimming cut 6 bases from V and 3 bases from J; bases unmatched to any gene: 3. Germline CDR1 and CDR2: MNHNY and SVGAGI (reference sequence). The CDR3 nucleotides read TGTGCCAGCAGACTACAGGGGGACTATGGCTACACCTTC. This translates into CASRLQGDYGYTF.

The chain couples TRBV28 to TRBJ2-7, with D perhaps TRBD1 (5 bases). V dropped 5 bases and J dropped 0 bases, with 8 bases sitting between them. CDR1 MDHEN and CDR2 SYDVKM come from the germline V gene. This CDR3 region has 13 residues. As DNA, the CDR3 is TGTGCCAGCAGTCAGGGTGACTCCTACGAGCAGTACTTC. This codes for CASSQGDSYEQYF.

The V call is TRBV4-2, the J call TRBJ2-5; 11 positions agree with TRBD2. The DNA matches TRBJ2-7 better at its end, which makes the J call doubtful. This CDR3 spans 18 amino acids. CDR1 LGHNA and CDR2 YNFKEQ come from the germline V gene. CDR3 DNA sequence: TGTGCCAGCAGCCAGGATGGACTAGCGGGTTCCTTCTCCTACGAGCAGTACTTC. It yields the protein CASSQDGLAGSFSYEQYF.

The rearrangement uses TRBV18 and TRBJ2-5; 7 bases map to TRBD1. CDR3 length: 12 amino acids. Germline CDR1 and CDR2: KGHSH and LQKENI. With V trimmed by 4 bases and J by 4 bases, 0 bases remained unmatched. Written as DNA, the CDR3 is TGTGCCAGCTCACGGGACAGAGAGACCCAGTACTTC. Protein sequence: CASSRDRETQYF.

This chain joins TRBV18 and TRBJ1-2; TRBD1 agrees at 7 bases. The CDR3 spans 14 residues. CDR1 KGHSH and CDR2 LQKENI come from the germline V gene. The V and J ends lost 5 bases and 3 bases, in that order; junction bases with no gene match: 6. CDR3 residues: CASSRSGTDYGYTF. The DNA of the CDR3 is TGTGCCAGCTCAAGATCCGGGACAGACTATGGCTACACCTTC.

The chain recombines TRBV11-2 with TRBJ2-5; possible D gene TRBD2, 7 bases. The CDR3 runs 16 residues. Germline values: CDR1 SGHAT, CDR2 FQNNGV. V was clipped by 2 bases and J by 2 bases, with 15 bases between them. Written as DNA, the CDR3 is TGTGCCAGCAGCTTAACTACGGGGGGCCGGCAAGAGACCCAGTACTTC. Translating gives CASSLTTGGRQETQYF.

The chain is built from TRBV12-5 and TRBJ2-3; 9 bases agree with TRBD1. V lost 6 bases, J lost 6 bases, and 10 bases stayed unmatched. Germline loops: CDR1 LGHNT, CDR2 FRNRAP. This CDR3 is built from 15 residues. The CDR3: CASGATGGAGDTQYF. In nucleotides, the CDR3 is TGTGCTAGTGGAGCTACAGGGGGCGCGGGGGATACGCAGTATTTT.

The chain couples TRBV6-5 to TRBJ1-2, with 7 bases lining up with TRBD1. V was pared by 8 bases and J by 7 bases, with 7 bases of the junction left unmatched. The germline V gene has CDR1 MNHEY and CDR2 SVGAGI. The CDR3 is made up of 12 amino acids. The DNA for the CDR3 is TGTGCCAGCGGGGGAGACAGGGCTGGCTACACCTTC. Translated, it gives CASGGDRAGYTF.

The chain is built from TRBV5-4 and TRBJ1-1; 7 bases map to TRBD1. With V trimmed by 3 bases and J by 5 bases, 10 bases remained unmatched. There are 15 residues in the CDR3. Germline V gives CDR1 SGHNT, CDR2 YYREEE (reference sequence). The CDR3 here is CASSSQDRRGTEAFF. In nucleotides, the CDR3 is TGTGCCAGCAGCTCACAGGACAGGAGGGGGACTGAAGCTTTCTTT.

This clone occurred once. The chain carries TRBV29-1 and TRBJ2-7; D not resolved. Germline V gene data show CDR1 as SQVTM and CDR2 as ANQGSEA. The CDR3 contains 12 residues. V was cut by 7 bases and J by 0 bases, with 10 bases left in between. This CDR3 reads CSARHSSYEQYF. The CDR3 nucleotides are TGCAGCGCCAGACATAGCTCCTACGAGCAGTACTTC.

This clone was recorded once. The rearrangement links TRBV6-1 to TRBJ2-2; D gene uncertain. Germline V gives CDR1 MNHNS, CDR2 SASEGT. The CDR3 loop spans 12 amino acids. The ends were cut back, 6 bases at V and 8 bases at J, with 10 bases in the middle. Here the CDR3 DNA reads TGTGCCAGCAGCCGTTCTCTAGGGGAGCTGTTTTTT. As protein: CASSRSLGELFF.

J is TRBJ2-5 and V is TRBV29-1; 12 nucleotides match TRBD2. The germline V gene encodes CDR1 SQVTM and CDR2 ANQGSEA. The V and J ends lost 6 bases and 1 base, in that order; junction bases with no gene match: 6. The CDR3 is 15 residues long. For the CDR3, the DNA is TGCAGCGTCGGAGGACTAGCGGGGCTCCAAGAGACCCAGTACTTC. Amino acid sequence: CSVGGLAGLQETQYF.

Details on this clone: The same CDR3 arises from other DNA sequences in this sample as well. V is TRBV5-1 and J is TRBJ1-2, with 7 bases matching TRBD1. Trimming removed 3 bases from V and 1 base from J; junction bases left unmatched: 6. The CDR3 extends over 15 amino acids. Germline assignment: CDR1 SGHRS and CDR2 YFSETQ. The CDR3 here is CASSWGDSDNYGYTF. In DNA, the CDR3 is TGCGCCAGCAGCTGGGGGGACAGCGATAACTATGGCTACACCTTC.

The genes are TRBV23-1 and TRBJ2-7; TRBD2 agrees at 8 bases. TRBV23-1 is an ORF, and what it does is uncertain. CDR3 length equals 16 residues. V lost 6 bases to trimming and J lost 4 bases; unmatched junction nucleotides: 14. Here the CDR3 DNA reads TGCGCCAGCAGGCCACAGCGGGGGCCCCTCTCATACGAGCAGTACTTC. Translating it yields CASRPQRGPLSYEQYF.

The V call is TRBV10-3, the J call TRBJ2-7; 8 bases match TRBD2. V lost 3 bases to trimming and J lost 6 bases; unmatched junction nucleotides: 7. The V gene's germline CDR1 is ENHRY and CDR2 SYGVKD. This CDR3 spans 14 amino acids. CDR3 amino acids: CAISDSGGRREQYF. CDR3 nucleotides: TGTGCCATCAGTGACTCGGGGGGGCGACGCGAGCAGTACTTC.

The V gene is TRBV2, the J gene TRBJ1-2, with TRBD1 identical over 7 bases. Germline-derived CDR1 and CDR2 are SNHLY and FYNNEI. CDR3 length equals 14 residues. J gave up 6 bases and V 7 bases, and 11 bases lay outside the gene matches. The CDR3 bases are TGTGCCAGCATCCCTCGGACAGGAGGGGATGGCTACACCTTC. Translated, it gives CASIPRTGGDGYTF. Full variable domain (outside the CDR3, taken from reference TRBV2 and TRBJ1-2): EPEVTQTPSHQVTQMGQEVILRCVPISNHLYFYWYRQILGQKVEFLVSFYNNEISEKSEIFDDQFSVERPDGSNFTLKIRSTKLEDSAMYFCASIPRTGGDGYTFGSGTRLTVV.

The V gene is TRBV19, the J gene TRBJ2-4, with D possibly matching TRBD2 (6 bases). Per germline, CDR1 LNHDA and CDR2 SQIVND (reference sequence). The CDR3 is 14 amino acids. Trimming cost V 3 bases and J 3 bases, with 9 bases left between them. The CDR3: CASSIWGLKNIQYF. Written as DNA, the CDR3 is TGTGCCAGTAGTATCTGGGGACTCAAAAACATTCAGTACTTC.

The CDR3 protein is CASSLEFGLSTDTQYF. The DNA for the CDR3 is TGTGCCAGCAGCTTAGAGTTTGGACTGAGCACAGATACGCAGTATTTT. This chain uses TRBV11-2 with TRBJ2-3, with D tentatively TRBD2 (5 bases). CDR3 length equals 16 residues. Germline lookup yields CDR1 SGHAT and CDR2 FQNNGV. Between the trimmed V and J ends, which lost 0 bases and 0 bases, there was a span of 10 bases.

The DNA for the CDR3 is TGTGCCAGCAGCGTAGACGTTACAGGGAACTATGGCTACACCTTC. Translated, it gives CASSVDVTGNYGYTF. This chain connects TRBV9 to TRBJ1-2, with D perhaps TRBD1 (6 bases). From germline, CDR1 is SGDLS and CDR2 YYNGEE. The CDR3 loop spans 15 amino acids. The V end lost 0 bases, the J end lost 2 bases, and 11 bases lay between the germline ends.

The chain has TRBV28 and TRBJ1-5, with 9 bases that match TRBD1. Per the germline V gene, CDR1 is MDHEN and CDR2 is SYDVKM. Germline trimming cut 3 bases from V and 6 bases from J; bases unmatched to any gene: 15. This CDR3 spans 18 amino acids. CDR3 residues: CASSFRGTGKGRLQPQHF. CDR3 coding DNA: TGTGCCAGCAGTTTTCGAGGGACAGGGAAAGGGCGTCTTCAGCCCCAGCATTTT.

V usage is TRBV15 and J usage is TRBJ1-6; 8 nucleotides align to TRBD1. Per germline, CDR1 LNHNV and CDR2 YYDKDF (reference sequence). Trimming at V came to 0 bases and at J to 12 bases, leaving 4 bases not matched to a gene. The CDR3 has 14 residues. The CDR3 loop is CATSRDVQGGPLHF. The CDR3 region has the DNA TGTGCCACCAGCAGAGATGTACAGGGGGGACCCCTCCACTTT.

The V and J genes are TRBV5-1 and TRBJ1-4, with TRBD1 matching over 8 bases. This CDR3 comprises 16 residues. J lost 4 bases, V lost 5 bases, and 10 bases had no gene match. Germline V gives CDR1 SGHRS, CDR2 YFSETQ. Here the CDR3 DNA reads TGCGCCAGCAGACGTGACAGGGGCGTACGTAATGAAAAACTGTTTTTT. This translates into CASRRDRGVRNEKLFF. Looking up the rest from reference TRBV5-1 and TRBJ1-4 gives the full variable domain: KAGVTQTPRYLIKTRGQQVTLSCSPISGHRSVSWYQQTPGQGLQFLFEYFSETQRNKGNFPGRFSGRQFSNSRSEMNVSTLELGDSALYLCASRRDRGVRNEKLFFGSGTQLSVL.

The J gene is TRBJ1-3, the V gene TRBV9; D unclear. CDR3 length: 17 amino acids. Per germline, CDR1 SGDLS and CDR2 YYNGEE. V was trimmed by 0 bases and J by 1 base, leaving 14 bases between them. In nucleotides, the CDR3 is TGTGCCAGCAGCGTAGCGGCCGTCTGGGCTTCTGGAAACACCATATATTTT. Translating gives CASSVAAVWASGNTIYF.

The chain carries TRBV12-2 and TRBJ2-6; TRBD1, the table's D call, was not compared with the DNA. TRBV12-2 is a recognized pseudogene. The CDR3 sequence is 19 residues long. CDR3 coding DNA: TGTGCAAGTCGCTTAGCAAGCGACAGGGGAGCCTCTGGGGCCAACGTCCTGACTTTC. Translation gives CASRLASDRGASGANVLTF.

This clone has only a few counts. This chain joins TRBV6-1 and TRBJ1-4; D perhaps matches TRBD1 (5 bases). Germline V gives CDR1 MNHNS, CDR2 SASEGT. The CDR3 covers 12 residues. The germline V and J ends were trimmed by 3 bases and 8 bases, with 7 bases remaining between them. This chain's CDR3 is CASSDRAEKLFF. CDR3 nucleotides: TGTGCCAGCAGTGACAGGGCCGAAAAACTGTTTTTT.

J is TRBJ2-7 and V is TRBV10-3; TRBD2 aligns across 14 bases. The trim removed 5 bases at V and 6 bases at J, leaving 9 bases unmatched. The CDR3 totals 16 residues. The germline V gene has CDR1 ENHRY and CDR2 SYGVKD. CDR3 nucleotides: TGTGCCATCAGTACCTCGGGACTAGCGGGGGTAGGCGAGCAGTACTTC. The encoded protein is CAISTSGLAGVGEQYF.

V usage is TRBV11-3 and J usage is TRBJ2-1; TRBD2 is a possible D gene (5 bases). The CDR3 extends over 12 amino acids. Germline loops: CDR1 SGHNT, CDR2 YENEEA. The V end lost 5 bases, the J end lost 8 bases, and 10 bases lay between the germline ends. CDR3 loop: CASSQTGYEQFF. In DNA, the CDR3 is TGTGCCAGCAGCCAAACGGGATATGAGCAGTTCTTC.

CDR3 sequence reads: CASSLAGGTETQYF. Written as DNA, the CDR3 is TGTGCCAGCAGCTTAGCGGGGGGGACGGAGACCCAGTACTTC. The chain recombines TRBV7-9 with TRBJ2-5; TRBD2 matches at 7 bases. The CDR3 runs 14 residues. V lost 0 bases to trimming and J lost 5 bases; unmatched junction nucleotides: 3. From germline, CDR1 is SEHNR and CDR2 FQNEAQ (reference sequence).